This T cell receptor (beta chain) was observed in a study of T cell responses to AZD1222 COVID-19 vaccine. Study observations and caveats: Donors, mostly white British, included more females; clonal diversity was possibly underestimated. The reported proportion of spike-specific TCRs targeting unmutated variant regions was nearly half. Baseline seropositives among AZD1222 recipients totaled only six or seven.

Analysis merged second doses at about 4 or about 12 weeks. The CDR3 covers 21 residues. Germline CDR1 is SGDLS and CDR2 is YYNGEE. J lost 2 bases, V lost 4 bases, and 22 bases had no gene match. Concerning this clone itself: The antigen remains unidentified.

TCRdb's table, derived via immunoSEQ multiplex PCR, lists solely in-frame clones and lacks some. The sample has some 150,000 clones, 92% seen once. The TCR comes from an adult who received the AZD1222 COVID-19 vaccine. The starting material was peripheral blood, obtained 28 days after the second AZD1222 dose. The chain recombines TRBV9 with TRBJ2-3; 10 nucleotides match TRBD2. CDR3 DNA: TGTGCCAGCAGCCCTCGTGGGGGGACAAAAGTTAGCGGGAGGAACACAGATACGCAGTATTTT. Translating gives CASSPRGGTKVSGRNTDTQYF.